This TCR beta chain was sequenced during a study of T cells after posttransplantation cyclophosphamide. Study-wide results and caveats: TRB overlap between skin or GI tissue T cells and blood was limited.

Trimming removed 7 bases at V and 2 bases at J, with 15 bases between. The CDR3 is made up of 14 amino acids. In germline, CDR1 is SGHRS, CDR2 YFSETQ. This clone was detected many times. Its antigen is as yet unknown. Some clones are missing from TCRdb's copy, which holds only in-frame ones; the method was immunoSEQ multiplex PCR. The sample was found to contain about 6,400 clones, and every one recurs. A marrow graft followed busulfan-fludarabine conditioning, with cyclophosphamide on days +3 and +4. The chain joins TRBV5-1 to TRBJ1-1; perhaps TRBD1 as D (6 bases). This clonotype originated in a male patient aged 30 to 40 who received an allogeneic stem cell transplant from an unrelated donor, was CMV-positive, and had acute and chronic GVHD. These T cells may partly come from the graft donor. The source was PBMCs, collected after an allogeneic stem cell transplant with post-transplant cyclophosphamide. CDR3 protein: CASREPGQNTEAFF. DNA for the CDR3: TGCGCCAGCCGAGAACCGGGACAAAACACTGAAGCTTTCTTT.